The 16 T cell receptor beta chains listed next were all sequenced from one sample in a study of Graves' ophthalmopathy and Graves' hyperthyroidism. Researchers took RNA transcripts and amplified TCR beta CDR3 regions from them. The first-round RT-PCR employed HTBI primers together with the Qiagen OneStep RT-PCR kit. A multiplex PCR was then performed as the second round. One entry per CDR3 protein results from TCRdb running MiXCR on the multiplex PCR reads. The table records approximately 210,000 distinct CDR3 sequences, roughly 27% of them present only once. The sequencing sample was made of peripheral blood. The receptors come from a man aged 45-65 years with Graves' ophthalmopathy.

This clonotype has ten or more counts. The J gene is TRBJ1-1, the V gene TRBV19, with 7 bases fitting TRBD1. V dropped 5 bases and J dropped 7; count of bases not matched to a gene: 4. The CDR3 covers 12 residues. From germline, CDR1 is LNHDA and CDR2 SQIVND (reference sequence). This CDR3 reads CASSPWTGEAFF. CDR3 nucleotides: TGTGCCAGTAGTCCCTGGACAGGTGAAGCTTTCTTT.

This clonotype has a handful of counts. The rearrangement joins TRBV20-1 to TRBJ2-7, with 11 bases that match TRBD2. The CDR3 consists of 15 residues. J lost 3 bases, V lost 0 bases, and 4 bases had no gene match. CDR1 and CDR2 (germline): DFQATT, SNEGSKA (reference sequence). The CDR3 loop reads CSARDDSGRGYEQYF. CDR3 DNA: TGCAGTGCTAGAGATGATAGCGGGAGGGGCTACGAGCAGTACTTC.

The chain employs TRBV6-1 and TRBJ2-7, with 7 bases fitting TRBD1. Trimming took 6 bases from V and 2 from J; bases not matched to a gene: 10. The CDR3 covers 15 residues. The germline CDR1 and CDR2 sequences are MNHNS and SASEGT. The CDR3 spells CASSFTGVGAYEQYF. Written as DNA, the CDR3 is TGTGCCAGCAGCTTTACAGGGGTGGGGGCCTACGAGCAGTACTTC.

This clonotype was picked up many times. The chain links TRBV20-1 to TRBJ1-2; no clear D. Germline CDR1 DFQATT, CDR2 SNEGSKA (reference sequence). The CDR3 totals 9 residues. The CDR3 bases are TGCAGGAGAGGTTATGGCTACACCTTC. This encodes CRRGYGYTF.

This clonotype was seen ten or more times. V gene TRBV11-2 combines with J gene TRBJ2-7; 11 bases align to TRBD2. The junction had 6 bases not matched to a gene; V was cut back by 4 bases and J by 4 bases. Germline loops: CDR1 SGHAT, CDR2 FQNNGV. The CDR3 length is 15 residues. The CDR3 loop reads CASSSISGRVYEQYF. CDR3 in DNA: TGTGCCAGCAGCTCTATTAGCGGGAGGGTTTACGAGCAGTACTTC.

There are many counts of this clonotype. The rearrangement links TRBV28 to TRBJ1-5; 7 bases fit TRBD1. The CDR3 sequence is 14 residues long. Germline trimming cut 5 bases from V and 5 bases from J; bases unmatched to any gene: 6. CDR1 is MDHEN and CDR2 is SYDVKM in the germline V gene. The chain's CDR3 is CASSPEQGHQPQHF. The DNA for the CDR3 is TGTGCCAGCAGTCCCGAACAGGGGCATCAGCCCCAGCATTTT.

This clonotype was recorded at least ten times. The chain is built from TRBV28 and TRBJ2-7; TRBD1 agrees at 8 bases. The length of the CDR3 is 15 residues. V shed 2 bases, J shed 5 bases, and the junction held 8 bases outside the gene matches. CDR1 MDHEN and CDR2 SYDVKM come from the germline V gene. CDR3 sequence reads: CASSLRAHRGNEQYF. CDR3 DNA: TGTGCCAGCAGTTTAAGGGCCCACAGGGGGAACGAGCAGTACTTC. The complete variable domain, with remaining parts taken from reference TRBV28 and TRBJ2-7, reads DVKVTQSSRYLVKRTGEKVFLECVQDMDHENMFWYRQDPGLGLRLIYFSYDVKMKEKGDIPEGYSVSREKKERFSLILESASTNQTSMYLCASSLRAHRGNEQYFGPGTRLTVT.

This clonotype appeared many times. V and J are TRBV7-9 and TRBJ2-7; D ambiguous. The CDR3 covers 14 residues. Germline V CDR1 and CDR2: SEHNR, FQNEAQ (reference sequence). Deletions cut 1 base from V and 4 bases from J, with 11 bases between. The CDR3 here is CASSLVTDSYEQYF. The CDR3 nucleotides read TGTGCCAGCAGCTTAGTAACGGATTCTTACGAGCAGTACTTC.

Ten or more counts support this clonotype. This chain uses TRBV28 with TRBJ2-7; D perhaps matches TRBD1 (5 bases). The CDR3 is 16 residues long. The V and J ends lost 4 bases and 2 bases respectively, with 18 bases between them. Germline CDR1 MDHEN, CDR2 SYDVKM. The CDR3 bases are TGTGCCAGCAGTTCCGTCCCCGACAGAACAGCCTACGAGCAGTACTTC. It specifies CASSSVPDRTAYEQYF.

This clonotype was counted at least ten times. The chain links TRBV6-5 to TRBJ1-6; TRBD1 agrees at 9 bases. The V gene's germline CDR1 is MNHEY and CDR2 SVGAGI. J lost 4 bases, V lost 6 bases, and 7 bases had no gene match. The CDR3 covers 16 residues. The CDR3 here is CASRTTGGSYNSPLHF. In DNA form, the CDR3 reads TGTGCCAGCAGAACTACAGGGGGCAGTTATAATTCACCCCTCCACTTT.

This clonotype came up many times. This chain links TRBV20-1 with TRBJ1-5; D is unresolved. CDR1 is DFQATT and CDR2 is SNEGSKA in the germline V gene (reference sequence). Between the trimmed V and J ends, which lost 3 bases and 6 bases, there was a span of 12 bases. The CDR3 has 13 residues. CDR3 sequence: CSASLKEGQPQHF. The CDR3 DNA reads TGCAGTGCTAGCCTCAAAGAGGGTCAGCCCCAGCATTTT.

This clonotype was seen many times. The chain couples TRBV19 to TRBJ1-2, with no clear D. The V end was cut by 0 bases, the J end by 7 bases, with 12 bases between. Germline CDR1 and CDR2: LNHDA and SQIVND (reference sequence). The CDR3 covers 14 residues. CDR3: CASSIDRGGTGYTF. In DNA, the CDR3 is TGTGCCAGTAGTATAGATCGGGGAGGCACTGGCTACACCTTC.

This clonotype was found many times. This chain uses TRBV28 with TRBJ1-1; 8 nucleotides match TRBD1. The CDR3 has 14 residues. Germline V gene sequence: CDR1 MDHEN, CDR2 SYDVKM. The V gene end was trimmed by 5 bases and the J gene end by 1 base; junction bases not matched to a gene: 3. In nucleotides, the CDR3 is TGTGCCAGCAGTATCGACAGGGGGAACACTGAAGCTTTCTTT. Encoded protein: CASSIDRGNTEAFF.

The V gene is TRBV6-5, the J gene TRBJ2-5; either TRBD1 or TRBD2 may fit D (5 bases each). The germline V and J ends were trimmed by 9 bases and 5 bases, with 13 bases remaining between them. The CDR3 has 12 amino acids. Per the germline V gene, CDR1 is MNHEY and CDR2 is SVGAGI. The CDR3 here is CARGTPRETQYF. The CDR3 nucleotides are TGTGCCAGAGGGACCCCCAGGGAGACCCAGTACTTC.

This clonotype was seen many times. The J gene is TRBJ2-5, the V gene TRBV29-1; 11 bases agree with TRBD2. The trim removed 7 bases at V and 3 bases at J, leaving 7 bases unmatched. The length of the CDR3 is 14 residues. Germline assignment: CDR1 SQVTM and CDR2 ANQGSEA. The CDR3 DNA follows: TGCAGCGCGGAACTAGCGGGAGCTGAAGAGACCCAGTACTTC. Translating gives CSAELAGAEETQYF.

In its sample, this clonotype was seen many times. V gene TRBV5-1 combines with J gene TRBJ1-2; 7 bases are shared with TRBD1. Germline trimming cut 0 bases from V and 8 bases from J; bases unmatched to any gene: 7. This CDR3 spans 14 amino acids. The V gene's germline CDR1 is SGHRS and CDR2 YFSETQ. The CDR3 DNA sequence: TGCGCCAGCAGCTTGGAGACAGGGTTAGAAGGCTACACCTTC. Amino acids: CASSLETGLEGYTF.